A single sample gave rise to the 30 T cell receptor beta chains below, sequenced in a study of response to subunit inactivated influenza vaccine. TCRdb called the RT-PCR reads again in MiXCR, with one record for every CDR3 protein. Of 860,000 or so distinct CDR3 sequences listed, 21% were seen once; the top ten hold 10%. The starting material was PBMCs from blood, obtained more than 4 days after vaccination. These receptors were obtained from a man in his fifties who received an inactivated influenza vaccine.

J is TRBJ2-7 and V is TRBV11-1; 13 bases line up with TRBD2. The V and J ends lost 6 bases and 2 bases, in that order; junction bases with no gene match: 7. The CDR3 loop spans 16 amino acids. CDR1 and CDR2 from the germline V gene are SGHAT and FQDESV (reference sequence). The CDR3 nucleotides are TGTGCCAGCAGTGCCGGGACTAGCGGGACTCCCTACGAGCAGTACTTC. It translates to CASSAGTSGTPYEQYF.

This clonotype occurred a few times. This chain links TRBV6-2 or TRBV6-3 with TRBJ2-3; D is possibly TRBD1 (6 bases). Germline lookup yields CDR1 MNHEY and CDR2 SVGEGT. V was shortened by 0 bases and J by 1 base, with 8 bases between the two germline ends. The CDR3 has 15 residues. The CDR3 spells CASSYSWTGTDTQYF. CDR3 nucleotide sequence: TGTGCCAGCAGTTACTCCTGGACAGGCACAGATACGCAGTATTTT.

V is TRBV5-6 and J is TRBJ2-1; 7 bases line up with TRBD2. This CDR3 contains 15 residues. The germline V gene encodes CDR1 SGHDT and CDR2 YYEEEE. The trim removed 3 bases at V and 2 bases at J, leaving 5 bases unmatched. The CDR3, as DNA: TGTGCCAGCAGCTCCCGGCGGGAGACCTACAATGAGCAGTTCTTC. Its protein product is CASSSRRETYNEQFF.

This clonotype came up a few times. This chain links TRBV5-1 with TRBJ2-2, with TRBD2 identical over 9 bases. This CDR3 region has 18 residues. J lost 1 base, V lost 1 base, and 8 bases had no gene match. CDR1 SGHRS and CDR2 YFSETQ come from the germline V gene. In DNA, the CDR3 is TGCGCCAGCAGCTTGACCCTCCTAGCGGGATTGAACACCGGGGAGCTGTTTTTT. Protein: CASSLTLLAGLNTGELFF.

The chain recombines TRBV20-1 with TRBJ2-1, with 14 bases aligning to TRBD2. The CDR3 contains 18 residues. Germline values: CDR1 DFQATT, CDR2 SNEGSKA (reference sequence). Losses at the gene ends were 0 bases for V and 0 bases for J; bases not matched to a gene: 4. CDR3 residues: CSAREGLAGVRSYNEQFF. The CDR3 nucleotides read TGCAGTGCTAGAGAGGGACTAGCGGGAGTCCGCTCCTACAATGAGCAGTTCTTC.

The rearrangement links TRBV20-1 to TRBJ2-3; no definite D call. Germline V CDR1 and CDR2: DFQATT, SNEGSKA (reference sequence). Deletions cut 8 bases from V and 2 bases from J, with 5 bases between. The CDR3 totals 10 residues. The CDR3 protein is CSPLTDTQYF. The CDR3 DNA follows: TGCAGTCCCCTCACAGATACGCAGTATTTT.

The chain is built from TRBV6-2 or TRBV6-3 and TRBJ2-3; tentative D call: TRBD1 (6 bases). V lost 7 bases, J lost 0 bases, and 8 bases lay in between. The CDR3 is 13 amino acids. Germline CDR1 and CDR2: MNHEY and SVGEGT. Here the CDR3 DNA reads TGTGCCAGCACGGACAGAAGCACAGATACGCAGTATTTT. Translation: CASTDRSTDTQYF.

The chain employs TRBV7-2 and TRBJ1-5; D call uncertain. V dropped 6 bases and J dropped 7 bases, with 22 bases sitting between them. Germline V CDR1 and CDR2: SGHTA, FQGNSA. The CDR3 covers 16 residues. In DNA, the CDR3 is TGTGCCAGCAGTTCAGATCCACTCCTAACCGGGCAGCCCCAGCATTTT. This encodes CASSSDPLLTGQPQHF. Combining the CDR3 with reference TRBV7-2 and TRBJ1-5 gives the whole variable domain GAGVSQSPSNKVTEKGKDVELRCDPISGHTALYWYRQSLGQGLEFLIYFQGNSAPDKSGLPSDRFSAERTGGSVSTLTIQRTQQEDSAVYLCASSSDPLLTGQPQHFGDGTRLSIL.

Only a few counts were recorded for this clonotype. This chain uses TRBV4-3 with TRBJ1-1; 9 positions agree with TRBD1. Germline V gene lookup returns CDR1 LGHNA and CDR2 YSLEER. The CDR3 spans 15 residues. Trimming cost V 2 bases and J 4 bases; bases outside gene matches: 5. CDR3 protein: CASSQKGQGFTEAFF. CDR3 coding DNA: TGCGCCAGCAGCCAAAAGGGACAGGGTTTCACTGAAGCTTTCTTT.

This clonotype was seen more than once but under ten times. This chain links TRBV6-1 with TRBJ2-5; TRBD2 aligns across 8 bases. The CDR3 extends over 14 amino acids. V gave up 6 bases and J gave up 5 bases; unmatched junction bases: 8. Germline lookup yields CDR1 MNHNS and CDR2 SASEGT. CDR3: CASREREFRETQYF. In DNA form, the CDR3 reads TGTGCCAGCAGAGAGCGGGAGTTCCGGGAGACCCAGTACTTC.

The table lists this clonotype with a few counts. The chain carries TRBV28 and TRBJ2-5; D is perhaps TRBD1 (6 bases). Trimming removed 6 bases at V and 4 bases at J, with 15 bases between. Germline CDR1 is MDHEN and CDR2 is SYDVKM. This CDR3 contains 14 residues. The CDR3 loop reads CASRDHRAGETQYF. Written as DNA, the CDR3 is TGTGCCAGCAGGGATCACAGGGCGGGAGAGACCCAGTACTTC.

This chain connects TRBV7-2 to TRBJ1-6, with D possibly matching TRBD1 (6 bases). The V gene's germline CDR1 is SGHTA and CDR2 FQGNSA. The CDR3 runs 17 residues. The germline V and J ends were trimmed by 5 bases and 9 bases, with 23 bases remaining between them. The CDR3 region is CASSIRGMGRTGSPLHF. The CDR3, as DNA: TGTGCCAGCAGCATCAGGGGTATGGGGCGAACTGGTTCACCCCTCCACTTT.

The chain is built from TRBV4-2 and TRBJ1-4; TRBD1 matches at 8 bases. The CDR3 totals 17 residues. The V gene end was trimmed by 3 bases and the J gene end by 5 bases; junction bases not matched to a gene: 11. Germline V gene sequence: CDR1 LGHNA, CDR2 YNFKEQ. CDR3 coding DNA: TGTGCCAGCAGCCAGACTCGCTCAGACAGGGGAAATGAAAAACTGTTTTTT. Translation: CASSQTRSDRGNEKLFF.

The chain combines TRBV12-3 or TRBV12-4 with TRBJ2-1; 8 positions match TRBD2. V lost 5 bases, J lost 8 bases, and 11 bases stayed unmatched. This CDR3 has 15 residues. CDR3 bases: TGTGCCAGCAGTAGCGGGAGCTCTCAGAGGGATGAGCAGTTCTTC. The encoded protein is CASSSGSSQRDEQFF.

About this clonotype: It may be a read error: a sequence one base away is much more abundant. CDR3 protein: CASRSANERFF. The CDR3 DNA follows: TGTGCCAGCAGGTCTGCCAATGAGCGGTTCTTC. The chain carries TRBV12-3 or TRBV12-4 and TRBJ2-1; no clear D. This CDR3 contains 11 residues.

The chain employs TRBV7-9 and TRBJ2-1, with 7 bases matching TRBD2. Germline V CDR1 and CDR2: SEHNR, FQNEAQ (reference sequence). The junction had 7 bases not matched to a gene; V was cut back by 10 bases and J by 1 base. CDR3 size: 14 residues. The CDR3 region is CAIPGRGSYNEQFF. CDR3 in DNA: TGTGCCATCCCGGGGCGGGGGTCCTACAATGAGCAGTTCTTC.

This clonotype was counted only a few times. Written as DNA, the CDR3 is TGCAGTGCTATCGCCGGTTTGGGTAGCGGGAGTAAGCAGGCTTCCTACGAGCAGTACTTC. Translating gives CSAIAGLGSGSKQASYEQYF. The chain has TRBV20-1 and TRBJ2-7; 9 nucleotides agree with TRBD2. CDR3 length equals 20 residues. V lost 4 bases, J lost 1 base, and 23 bases stayed unmatched. Germline V gene lookup returns CDR1 DFQATT and CDR2 SNEGSKA (reference sequence).

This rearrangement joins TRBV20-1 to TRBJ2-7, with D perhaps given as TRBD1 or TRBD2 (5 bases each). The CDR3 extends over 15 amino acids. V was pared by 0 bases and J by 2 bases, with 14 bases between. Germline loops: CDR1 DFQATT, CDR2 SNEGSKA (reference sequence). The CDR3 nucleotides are TGCAGTGCTAGAGACCTCCGGGACGCGGCCTACGAGCAGTACTTC. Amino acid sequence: CSARDLRDAAYEQYF.

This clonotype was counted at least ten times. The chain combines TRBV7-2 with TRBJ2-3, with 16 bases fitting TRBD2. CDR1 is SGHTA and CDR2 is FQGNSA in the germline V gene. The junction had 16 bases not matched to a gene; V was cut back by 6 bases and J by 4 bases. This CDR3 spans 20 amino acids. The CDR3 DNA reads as TGTGCCAGCAGTACAGTCTGGGGACTAGCGGGGGGGCGAATCTCAGATACGCAGTATTTT. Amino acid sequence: CASSTVWGLAGGRISDTQYF. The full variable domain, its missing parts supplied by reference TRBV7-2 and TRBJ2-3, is GAGVSQSPSNKVTEKGKDVELRCDPISGHTALYWYRQSLGQGLEFLIYFQGNSAPDKSGLPSDRFSAERTGGSVSTLTIQRTQQEDSAVYLCASSTVWGLAGGRISDTQYFGPGTRLTVL.

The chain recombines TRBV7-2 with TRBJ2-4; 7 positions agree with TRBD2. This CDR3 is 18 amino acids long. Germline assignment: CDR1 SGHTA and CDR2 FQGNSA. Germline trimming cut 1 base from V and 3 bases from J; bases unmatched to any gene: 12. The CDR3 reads CASSLGWVRGRDKNIQYF. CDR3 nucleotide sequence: TGTGCCAGCAGCTTAGGCTGGGTACGGGGGAGGGACAAAAACATTCAGTACTTC.

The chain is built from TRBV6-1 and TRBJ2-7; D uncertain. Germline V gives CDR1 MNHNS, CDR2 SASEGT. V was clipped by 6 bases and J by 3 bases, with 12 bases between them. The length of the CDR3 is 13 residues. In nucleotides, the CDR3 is TGTGCCAGCAGACACCATAAAAACTACGAGCAGTACTTC. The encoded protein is CASRHHKNYEQYF.

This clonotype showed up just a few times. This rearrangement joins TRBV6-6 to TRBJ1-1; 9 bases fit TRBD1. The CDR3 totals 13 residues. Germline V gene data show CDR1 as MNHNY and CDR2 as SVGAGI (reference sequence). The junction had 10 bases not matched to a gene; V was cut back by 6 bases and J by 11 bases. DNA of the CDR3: TGTGCCAGCAGACAGGGGGCAAGCGGGTCGGCTTTCTTT. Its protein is CASRQGASGSAFF.

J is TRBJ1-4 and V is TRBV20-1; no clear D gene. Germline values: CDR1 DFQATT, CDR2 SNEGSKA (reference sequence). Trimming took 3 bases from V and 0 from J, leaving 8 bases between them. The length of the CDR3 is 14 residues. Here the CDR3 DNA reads TGCAGTGCTAGGAGGCCATCAACTAATGAAAAACTGTTTTTT. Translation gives CSARRPSTNEKLFF.

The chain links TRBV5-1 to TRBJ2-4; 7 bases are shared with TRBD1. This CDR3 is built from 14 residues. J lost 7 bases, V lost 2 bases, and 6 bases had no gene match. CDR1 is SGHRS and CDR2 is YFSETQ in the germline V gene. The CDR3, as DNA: TGCGCCAGCAGCTTAGGGACAGCACGGAACATTCAGTACTTC. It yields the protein CASSLGTARNIQYF.

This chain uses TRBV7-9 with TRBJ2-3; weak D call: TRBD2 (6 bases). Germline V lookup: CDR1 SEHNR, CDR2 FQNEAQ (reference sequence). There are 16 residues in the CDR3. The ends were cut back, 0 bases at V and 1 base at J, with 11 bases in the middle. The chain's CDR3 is CASSLARGGGTDTQYF. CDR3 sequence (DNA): TGTGCCAGCAGCTTAGCTCGCGGCGGGGGCACAGATACGCAGTATTTT.

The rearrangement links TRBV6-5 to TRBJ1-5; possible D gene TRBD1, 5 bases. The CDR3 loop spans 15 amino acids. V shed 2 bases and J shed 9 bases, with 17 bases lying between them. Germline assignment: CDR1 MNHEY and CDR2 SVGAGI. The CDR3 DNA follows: TGTGCCAGCAGTTACCAGCGGGAGGGGCGATTGCCCCAGCATTTT. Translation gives CASSYQREGRLPQHF.

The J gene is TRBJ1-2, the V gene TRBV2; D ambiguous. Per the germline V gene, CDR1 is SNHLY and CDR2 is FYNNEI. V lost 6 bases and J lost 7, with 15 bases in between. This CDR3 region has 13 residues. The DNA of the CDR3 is TGTGCCAGCAGGGACTCCCGCGCGGGTGGCTACACCTTC. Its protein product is CASRDSRAGGYTF.

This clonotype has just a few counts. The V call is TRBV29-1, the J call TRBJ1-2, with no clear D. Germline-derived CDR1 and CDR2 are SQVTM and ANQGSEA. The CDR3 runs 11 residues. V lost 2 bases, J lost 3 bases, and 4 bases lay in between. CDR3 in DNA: TGCAGCGTTGAACAGGACTATGGCTACACCTTC. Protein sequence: CSVEQDYGYTF.

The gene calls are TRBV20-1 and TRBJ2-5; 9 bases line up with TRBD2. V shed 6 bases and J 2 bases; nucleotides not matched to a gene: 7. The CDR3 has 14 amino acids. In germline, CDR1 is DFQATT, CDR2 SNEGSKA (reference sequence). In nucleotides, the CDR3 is TGCAGTGCGACGACCGCGGGGGGGCAAGAGACCCAGTACTTC. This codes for CSATTAGGQETQYF.

In DNA form, the CDR3 reads TGTGCCAGCAGTTCCGGGACAGAGAATGAAAAACTGTTTTTT. Encoded protein: CASSSGTENEKLFF. This sequence joins TRBV7-3 and TRBJ1-4; 7 bases are a match to TRBD1. Losses at the gene ends were 6 bases for V and 5 bases for J; bases not matched to a gene: 6. Germline-derived CDR1 and CDR2 are SGHTA and FQGTGA. The CDR3 length is 14 residues.